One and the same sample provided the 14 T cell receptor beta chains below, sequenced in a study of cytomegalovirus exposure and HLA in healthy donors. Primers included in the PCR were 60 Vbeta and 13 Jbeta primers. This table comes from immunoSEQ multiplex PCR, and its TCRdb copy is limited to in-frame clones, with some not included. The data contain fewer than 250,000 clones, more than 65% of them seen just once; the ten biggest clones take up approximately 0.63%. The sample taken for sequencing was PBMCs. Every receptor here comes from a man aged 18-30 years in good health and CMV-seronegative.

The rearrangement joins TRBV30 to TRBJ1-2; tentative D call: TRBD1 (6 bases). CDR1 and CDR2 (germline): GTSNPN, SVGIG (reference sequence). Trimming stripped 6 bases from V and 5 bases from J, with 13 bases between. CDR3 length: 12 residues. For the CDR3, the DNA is TGTGCCTGCCGGACAGTGGGGTATGGCTACACCTTC. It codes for CACRTVGYGYTF.

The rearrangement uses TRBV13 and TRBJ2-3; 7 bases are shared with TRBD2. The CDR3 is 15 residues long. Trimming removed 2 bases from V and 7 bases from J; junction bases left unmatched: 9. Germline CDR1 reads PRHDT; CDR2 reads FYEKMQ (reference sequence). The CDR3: CASSLLGGSENTQYF. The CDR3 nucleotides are TGTGCCAGCAGCTTATTGGGCGGGAGCGAGAATACGCAGTATTTT.

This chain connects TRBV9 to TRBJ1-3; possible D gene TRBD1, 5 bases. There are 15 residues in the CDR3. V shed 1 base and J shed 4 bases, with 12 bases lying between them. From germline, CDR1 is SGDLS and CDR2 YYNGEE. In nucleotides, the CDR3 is TGTGCCAGCAGCGTAAGGGGTTATGTCGGAAACACCATATATTTT. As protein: CASSVRGYVGNTIYF.

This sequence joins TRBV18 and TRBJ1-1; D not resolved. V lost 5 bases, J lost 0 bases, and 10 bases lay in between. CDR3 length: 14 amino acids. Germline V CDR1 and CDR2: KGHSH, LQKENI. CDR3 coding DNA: TGTGCCAGCTCATACAGTGGGTTGAACACTGAAGCTTTCTTT. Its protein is CASSYSGLNTEAFF.

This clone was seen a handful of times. This CDR3 reads CASSLNIGLTGGNTIYF. CDR3 in DNA: TGTGCCAGCAGCCTCAACATCGGACTGACAGGGGGAAACACCATATATTTT. The chain links TRBV5-4 to TRBJ1-3; 7 positions match TRBD1. In germline, CDR1 is SGHNT, CDR2 YYREEE (reference sequence). The CDR3 runs 17 residues. V shed 4 bases and J 4 bases; nucleotides not matched to a gene: 14.

The CDR3 coding sequence is TGTGCCAGCAGCTGGGCTATAAGATCACCCTACGAGCAGTACTTC. Translation gives CASSWAIRSPYEQYF. This chain uses TRBV7-9 with TRBJ2-7; no clear D gene. Germline CDR1 is SEHNR and CDR2 is FQNEAQ (reference sequence). Trimming removed 4 bases from V and 2 bases from J, with 15 bases in between. This CDR3 comprises 15 residues.

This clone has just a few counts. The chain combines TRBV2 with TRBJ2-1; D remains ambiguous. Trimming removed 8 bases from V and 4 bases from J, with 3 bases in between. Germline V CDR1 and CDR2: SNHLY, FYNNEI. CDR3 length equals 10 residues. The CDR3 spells CASLYNEQFF. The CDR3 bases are TGTGCCAGCCTATACAATGAGCAGTTCTTC.

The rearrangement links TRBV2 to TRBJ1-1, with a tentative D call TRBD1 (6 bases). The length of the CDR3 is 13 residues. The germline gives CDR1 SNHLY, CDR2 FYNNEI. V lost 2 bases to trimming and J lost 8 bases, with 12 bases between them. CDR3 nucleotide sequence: TGTGCCAGCAGTGAAAATGGGGGCCTGGAAGCTTTCTTT. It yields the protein CASSENGGLEAFF. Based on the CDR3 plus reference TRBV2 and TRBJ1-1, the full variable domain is EPEVTQTPSHQVTQMGQEVILRCVPISNHLYFYWYRQILGQKVEFLVSFYNNEISEKSEIFDDQFSVERPDGSNFTLKIRSTKLEDSAMYFCASSENGGLEAFFGQGTRLTVV.

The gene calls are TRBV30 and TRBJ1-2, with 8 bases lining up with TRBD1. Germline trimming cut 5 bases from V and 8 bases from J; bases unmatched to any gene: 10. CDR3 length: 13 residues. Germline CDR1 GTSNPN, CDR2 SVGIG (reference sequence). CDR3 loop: CAWLGQAGGGYTF. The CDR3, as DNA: TGTGCCTGGCTGGGACAGGCAGGAGGCGGCTACACCTTC.

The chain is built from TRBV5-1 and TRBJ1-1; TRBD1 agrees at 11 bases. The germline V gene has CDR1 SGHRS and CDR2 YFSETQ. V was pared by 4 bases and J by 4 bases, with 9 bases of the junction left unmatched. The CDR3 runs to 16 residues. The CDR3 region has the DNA TGCGCCAGCAGCCCTCGGACAGGGGGCGCAAGCACTGAAGCTTTCTTT. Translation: CASSPRTGGASTEAFF.

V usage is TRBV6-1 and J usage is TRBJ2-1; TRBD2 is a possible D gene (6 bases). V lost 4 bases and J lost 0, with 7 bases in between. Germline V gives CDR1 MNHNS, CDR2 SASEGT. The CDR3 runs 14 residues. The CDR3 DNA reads TGTGCCAGCAGTGCCGGGAGCTCCTACAATGAGCAGTTCTTC. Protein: CASSAGSSYNEQFF.

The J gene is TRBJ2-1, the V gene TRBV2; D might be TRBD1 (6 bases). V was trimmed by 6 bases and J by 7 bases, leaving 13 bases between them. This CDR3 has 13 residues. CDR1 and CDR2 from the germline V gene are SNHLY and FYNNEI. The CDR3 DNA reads TGTGCCAGCAGGATACAGGGTTTGAATGAGCAGTTCTTC. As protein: CASRIQGLNEQFF.

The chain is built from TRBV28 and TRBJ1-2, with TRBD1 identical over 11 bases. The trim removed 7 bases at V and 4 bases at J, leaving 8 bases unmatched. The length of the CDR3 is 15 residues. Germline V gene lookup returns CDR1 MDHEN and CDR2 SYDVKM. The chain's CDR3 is CASIGQGAGPYGYTF. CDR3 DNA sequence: TGTGCCAGCATAGGACAGGGGGCTGGCCCCTATGGCTACACCTTC.

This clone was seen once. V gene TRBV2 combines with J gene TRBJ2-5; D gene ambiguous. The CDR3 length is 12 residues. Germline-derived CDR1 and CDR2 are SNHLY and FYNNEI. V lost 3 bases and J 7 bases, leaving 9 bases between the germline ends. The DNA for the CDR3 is TGTGCCAGCAGTGACCCCGCGCGGACCCAGTACTTC. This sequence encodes CASSDPARTQYF.